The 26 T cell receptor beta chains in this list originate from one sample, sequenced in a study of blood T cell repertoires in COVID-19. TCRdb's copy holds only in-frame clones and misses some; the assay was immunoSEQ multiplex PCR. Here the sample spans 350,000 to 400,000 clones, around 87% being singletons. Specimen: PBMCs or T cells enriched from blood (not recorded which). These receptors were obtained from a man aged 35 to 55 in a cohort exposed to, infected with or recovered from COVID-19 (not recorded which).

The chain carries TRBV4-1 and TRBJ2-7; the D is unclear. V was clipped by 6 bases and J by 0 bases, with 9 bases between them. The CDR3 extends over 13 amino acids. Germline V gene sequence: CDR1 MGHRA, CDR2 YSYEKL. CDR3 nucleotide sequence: TGCGCCAGCAGTCCGGGTCCCTCCTACGAGCAGTACTTC. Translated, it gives CASSPGPSYEQYF.

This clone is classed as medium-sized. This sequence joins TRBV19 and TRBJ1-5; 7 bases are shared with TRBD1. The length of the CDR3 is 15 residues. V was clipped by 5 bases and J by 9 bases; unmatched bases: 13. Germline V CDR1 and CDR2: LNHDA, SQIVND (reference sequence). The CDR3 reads CASSSTGTAAGPQHF. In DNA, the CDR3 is TGTGCCAGTAGTTCGACAGGGACAGCCGCAGGGCCCCAGCATTTT.

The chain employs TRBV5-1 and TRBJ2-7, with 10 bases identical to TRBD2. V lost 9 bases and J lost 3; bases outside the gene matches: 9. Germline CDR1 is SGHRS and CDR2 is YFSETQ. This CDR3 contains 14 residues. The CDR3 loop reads CATTPLAGGYEQYF. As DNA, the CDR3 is TGCGCCACCACCCCTTTAGCGGGAGGCTACGAGCAGTACTTC.

The CDR3 DNA reads TGTGCCTGGAGCCGGGACAGGGGGCATGAGCAGTACTTC. This sequence encodes CAWSRDRGHEQYF. V is TRBV30 and J is TRBJ2-7; the match to TRBD1 covers 12 bases. CDR1 and CDR2 (germline): GTSNPN, SVGIG (reference sequence). The CDR3 has 13 residues. Trimming removed 3 bases from V and 7 bases from J; junction bases left unmatched: 4.

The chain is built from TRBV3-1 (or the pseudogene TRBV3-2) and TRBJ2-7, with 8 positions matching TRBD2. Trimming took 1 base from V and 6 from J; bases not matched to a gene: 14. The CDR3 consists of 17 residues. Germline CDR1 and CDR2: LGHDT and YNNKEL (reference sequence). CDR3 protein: CASSQGPLEAGASEQYF. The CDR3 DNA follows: TGTGCCAGCAGCCAAGGGCCCCTCGAAGCGGGAGCGAGCGAGCAGTACTTC.

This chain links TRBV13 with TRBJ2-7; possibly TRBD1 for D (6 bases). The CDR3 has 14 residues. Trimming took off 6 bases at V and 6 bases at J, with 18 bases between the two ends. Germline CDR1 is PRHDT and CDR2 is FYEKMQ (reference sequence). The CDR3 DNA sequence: TGTGCCAGCAGTTTTGGACAGACCATCCTCGAGCAGTACTTC. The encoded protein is CASSFGQTILEQYF.

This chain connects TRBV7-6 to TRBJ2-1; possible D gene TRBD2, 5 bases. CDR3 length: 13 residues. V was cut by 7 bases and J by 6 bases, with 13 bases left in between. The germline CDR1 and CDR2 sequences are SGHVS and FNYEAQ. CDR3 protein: CASNSRGSNEQFF. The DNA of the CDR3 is TGTGCCAGCAACTCCCGGGGAAGCAATGAGCAGTTCTTC.

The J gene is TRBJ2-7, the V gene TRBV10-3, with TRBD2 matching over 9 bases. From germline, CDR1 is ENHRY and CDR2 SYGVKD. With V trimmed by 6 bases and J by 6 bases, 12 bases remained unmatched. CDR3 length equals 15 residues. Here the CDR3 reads CAISNLAGARGEQYF. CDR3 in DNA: TGTGCCATCAGCAATTTAGCGGGAGCTAGAGGCGAGCAGTACTTC.

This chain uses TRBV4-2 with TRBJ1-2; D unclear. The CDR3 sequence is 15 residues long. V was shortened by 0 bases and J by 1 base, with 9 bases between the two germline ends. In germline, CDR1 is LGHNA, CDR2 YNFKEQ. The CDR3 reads CASSQDTTINYGYTF. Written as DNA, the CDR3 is TGTGCCAGCAGCCAAGATACTACAATTAACTATGGCTACACCTTC.

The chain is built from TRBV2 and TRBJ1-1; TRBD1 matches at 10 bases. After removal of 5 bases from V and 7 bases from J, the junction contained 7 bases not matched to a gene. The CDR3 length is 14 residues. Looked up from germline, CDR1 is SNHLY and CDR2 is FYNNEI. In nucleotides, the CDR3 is TGTGCCAGCAGTTCAGACAGGGGGCGAAGTGAAGCTTTCTTT. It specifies CASSSDRGRSEAFF.

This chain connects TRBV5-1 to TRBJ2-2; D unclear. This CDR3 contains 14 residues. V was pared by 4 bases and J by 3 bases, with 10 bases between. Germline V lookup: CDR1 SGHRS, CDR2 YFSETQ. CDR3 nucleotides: TGCGCCAGCAGCCTAGGCCTTGACACCGGGGAGCTGTTTTTT. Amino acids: CASSLGLDTGELFF.

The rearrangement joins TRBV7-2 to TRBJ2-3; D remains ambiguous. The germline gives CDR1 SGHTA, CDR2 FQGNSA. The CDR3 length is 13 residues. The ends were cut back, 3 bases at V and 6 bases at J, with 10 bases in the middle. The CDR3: CASSFADWDTQYF. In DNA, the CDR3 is TGTGCCAGCAGCTTTGCGGATTGGGATACGCAGTATTTT. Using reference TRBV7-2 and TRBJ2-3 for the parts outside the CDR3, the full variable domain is GAGVSQSPSNKVTEKGKDVELRCDPISGHTALYWYRQSLGQGLEFLIYFQGNSAPDKSGLPSDRFSAERTGGSVSTLTIQRTQQEDSAVYLCASSFADWDTQYFGPGTRLTVL.

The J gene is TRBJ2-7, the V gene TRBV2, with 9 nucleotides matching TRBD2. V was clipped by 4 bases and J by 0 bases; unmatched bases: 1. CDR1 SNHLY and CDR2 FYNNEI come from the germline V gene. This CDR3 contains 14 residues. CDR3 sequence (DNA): TGTGCCAGCAGTGGTAGCGGGAGCTCCTACGAGCAGTACTTC. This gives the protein CASSGSGSSYEQYF.

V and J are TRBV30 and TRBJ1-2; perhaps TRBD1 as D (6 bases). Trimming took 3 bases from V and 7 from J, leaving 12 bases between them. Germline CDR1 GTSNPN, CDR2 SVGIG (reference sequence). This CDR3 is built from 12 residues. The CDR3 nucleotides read TGTGCCTGGAGGTTCACAGGGCTTGGCTACACCTTC. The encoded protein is CAWRFTGLGYTF.

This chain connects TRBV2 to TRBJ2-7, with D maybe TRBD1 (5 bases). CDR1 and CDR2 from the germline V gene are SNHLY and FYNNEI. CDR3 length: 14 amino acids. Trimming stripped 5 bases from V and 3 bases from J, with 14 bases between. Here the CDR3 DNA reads TGTGCCAGCAGTCTACAGGACGCCCGCTACGAGCAGTACTTC. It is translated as CASSLQDARYEQYF.

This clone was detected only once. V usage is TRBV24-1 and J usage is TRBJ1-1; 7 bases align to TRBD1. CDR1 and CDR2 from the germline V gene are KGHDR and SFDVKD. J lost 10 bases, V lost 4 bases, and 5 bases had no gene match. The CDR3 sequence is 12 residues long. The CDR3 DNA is TGTGCCACCAGTGACACGACAGGGAGAGCTTTCTTT. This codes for CATSDTTGRAFF.

The CDR3 here is CASSRQGASGELFF. CDR3 coding DNA: TGTGCCAGCAGTAGACAGGGGGCCTCCGGGGAGCTGTTTTTT. The genes are TRBV2 and TRBJ2-2, with TRBD1 matching over 10 bases. The CDR3 is made up of 14 amino acids. The ends lost 5 bases at V and 6 bases at J; junction bases unmatched: 3. The germline CDR1 and CDR2 sequences are SNHLY and FYNNEI.

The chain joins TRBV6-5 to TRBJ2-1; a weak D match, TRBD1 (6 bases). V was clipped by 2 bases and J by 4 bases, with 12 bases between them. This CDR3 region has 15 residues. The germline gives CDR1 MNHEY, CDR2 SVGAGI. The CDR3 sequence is CASSYSGQPYNEQFF. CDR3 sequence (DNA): TGTGCCAGCAGTTACAGCGGACAGCCTTACAATGAGCAGTTCTTC.

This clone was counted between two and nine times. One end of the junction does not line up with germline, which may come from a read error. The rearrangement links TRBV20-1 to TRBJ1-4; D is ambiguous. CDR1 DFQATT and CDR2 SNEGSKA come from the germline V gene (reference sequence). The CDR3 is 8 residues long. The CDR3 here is CSARRRVF. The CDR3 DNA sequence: TGCAGTGCTAGACGCCGGGTTTTT.

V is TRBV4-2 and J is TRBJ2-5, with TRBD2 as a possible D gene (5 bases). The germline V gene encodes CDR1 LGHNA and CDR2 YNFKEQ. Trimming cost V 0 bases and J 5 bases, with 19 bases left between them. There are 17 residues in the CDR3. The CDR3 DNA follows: TGTGCCAGCAGCCAAGACTCCTCGGCACTACGAGGGGAGACCCAGTACTTC. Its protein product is CASSQDSSALRGETQYF.

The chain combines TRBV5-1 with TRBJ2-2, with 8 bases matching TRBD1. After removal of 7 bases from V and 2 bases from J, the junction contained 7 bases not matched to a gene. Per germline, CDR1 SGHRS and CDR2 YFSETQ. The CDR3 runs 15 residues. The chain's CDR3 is CASASGTGNTGELFF. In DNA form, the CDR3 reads TGCGCCAGCGCCTCCGGGACAGGTAACACCGGGGAGCTGTTTTTT.

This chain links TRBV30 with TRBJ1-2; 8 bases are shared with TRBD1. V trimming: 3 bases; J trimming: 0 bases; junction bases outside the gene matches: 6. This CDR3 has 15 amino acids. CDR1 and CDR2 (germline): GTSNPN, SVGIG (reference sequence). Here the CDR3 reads CAWRPTGEANYGYTF. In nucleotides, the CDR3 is TGTGCCTGGAGACCGACAGGGGAGGCTAACTATGGCTACACCTTC.

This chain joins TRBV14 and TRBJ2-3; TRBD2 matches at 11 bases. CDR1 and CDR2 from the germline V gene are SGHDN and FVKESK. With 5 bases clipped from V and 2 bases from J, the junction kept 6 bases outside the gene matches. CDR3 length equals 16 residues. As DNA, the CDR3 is TGTGCCAGCAGCAGGATAGCGGGAGGGATCACAGATACGCAGTATTTT. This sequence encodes CASSRIAGGITDTQYF. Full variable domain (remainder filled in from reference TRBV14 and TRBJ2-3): EAGVTQFPSHSVIEKGQTVTLRCDPISGHDNLYWYRRVMGKEIKFLLHFVKESKQDESGMPNNRFLAERTGGTYSTLKVQPAELEDSGVYFCASSRIAGGITDTQYFGPGTRLTVL.

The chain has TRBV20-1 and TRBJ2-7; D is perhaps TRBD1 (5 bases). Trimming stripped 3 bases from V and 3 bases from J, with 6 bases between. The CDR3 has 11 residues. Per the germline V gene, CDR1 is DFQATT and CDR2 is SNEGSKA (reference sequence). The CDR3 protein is CSASTGYEQYF. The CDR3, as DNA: TGCAGTGCTAGTACAGGCTACGAGCAGTACTTC.

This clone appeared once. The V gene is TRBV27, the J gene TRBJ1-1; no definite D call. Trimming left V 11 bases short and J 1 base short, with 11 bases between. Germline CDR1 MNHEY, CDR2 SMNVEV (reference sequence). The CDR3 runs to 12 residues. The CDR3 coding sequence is TGTGCCCGGCAAGGCGGGAACACTGAAGCTTTCTTT. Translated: CARQGGNTEAFF.

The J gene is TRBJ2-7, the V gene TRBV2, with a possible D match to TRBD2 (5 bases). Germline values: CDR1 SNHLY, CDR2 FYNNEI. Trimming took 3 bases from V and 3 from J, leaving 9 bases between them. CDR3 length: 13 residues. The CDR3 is CASSDYGNYEQYF. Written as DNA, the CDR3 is TGTGCCAGCAGTGACTACGGGAACTACGAGCAGTACTTC.